The 10 T cell receptor beta chains presented below share a single source sample, sequenced in a study of T cells in tuberculosis. Clones were read by immunoSEQ multiplex PCR, and TCRdb kept only the in-frame ones, dropping some. The sample records tens of thousands of clones, just over 90% being singletons. Material: PBMCs. The receptor source for this set is a donor between 10 and 35 years old with latent tuberculosis or without tuberculosis infection.

The chain combines TRBV7-6 with TRBJ1-4; 11 nucleotides match TRBD1. The V gene's germline CDR1 is SGHVS and CDR2 FNYEAQ. V dropped 5 bases and J dropped 8; count of bases not matched to a gene: 4. The CDR3 extends over 14 amino acids. The CDR3 DNA reads TGTGCCAGCAGCATGGGACAGGGGGGAGAAAAACTGTTTTTT. It is translated as CASSMGQGGEKLFF.

V usage is TRBV5-1 and J usage is TRBJ2-5, with 11 bases lining up with TRBD2. V shed 3 bases, J shed 3 bases, and the junction held 1 base outside the gene matches. The CDR3 totals 14 residues. Germline V lookup: CDR1 SGHRS, CDR2 YFSETQ. This CDR3 is CASSYSGGEETQYF. The CDR3 DNA follows: TGCGCCAGCAGCTATAGCGGGGGGGAAGAGACCCAGTACTTC. Complete variable domain (other parts from reference TRBV5-1 and TRBJ2-5): KAGVTQTPRYLIKTRGQQVTLSCSPISGHRSVSWYQQTPGQGLQFLFEYFSETQRNKGNFPGRFSGRQFSNSRSEMNVSTLELGDSALYLCASSYSGGEETQYFGPGTRLLVL.

Comment on this clone: Compared with germline, one end of the junction differs, possibly owing to a read error. The genes are TRBV5-1 and TRBJ1-3, with D possibly being TRBD1 (6 bases). The CDR3 sequence is 14 residues long. Looked up from germline, CDR1 is SGHRS and CDR2 is YFSETQ. CDR3 residues: CASSLTGSENTIYF. The CDR3 DNA sequence: TGCGCCAGCAGCTTGACAGGGTCTGAAAACACCATATATTTT.

The J gene is TRBJ2-7, the V gene TRBV5-1; possibly TRBD1 for D (8 bases). The CDR3 spans 18 residues. Germline lookup yields CDR1 SGHRS and CDR2 YFSETQ. Trimming took off 4 bases at V and 0 bases at J, with 23 bases between the two ends. CDR3 sequence (DNA): TGCGCCAGCAGCAACAGGGGGGGTATCCCCCAATCCTCCTACGAGCAGTACTTC. Residues: CASSNRGGIPQSSYEQYF.

V gene TRBV15 combines with J gene TRBJ1-5; 7 bases line up with TRBD1. The CDR3 consists of 15 residues. The V and J ends lost 4 bases and 2 bases, in that order; junction bases with no gene match: 5. Germline loops: CDR1 LNHNV, CDR2 YYDKDF (reference sequence). For the CDR3, the DNA is TGTGCCACCAGCACGGACAGGTGGGGCAATCAGCCCCAGCATTTT. Its protein is CATSTDRWGNQPQHF.

The V call is TRBV5-1, the J call TRBJ2-2, with TRBD2 identical over 11 bases. The J segment lost 3 bases and the V segment lost 2 bases, leaving 3 bases of the junction unmatched. Germline CDR1 reads SGHRS; CDR2 reads YFSETQ. This CDR3 spans 16 amino acids. The CDR3 spells CASSFRTSGYTGELFF. The CDR3 DNA is TGCGCCAGCAGCTTCCGGACTAGCGGGTACACCGGGGAGCTGTTTTTT.

The rearrangement uses TRBV6-1 and TRBJ2-3; 9 nucleotides match TRBD2. This CDR3 is 15 amino acids long. V shed 2 bases, J shed 6 bases, and the junction held 6 bases outside the gene matches. Germline V gene lookup returns CDR1 MNHNS and CDR2 SASEGT. In nucleotides, the CDR3 is TGTGCCAGCAGTGAAACTAGCGGGCTCTCTGATACGCAGTATTTT. It yields the protein CASSETSGLSDTQYF.

This clone has just a few counts. V and J are TRBV5-1 and TRBJ2-1; D gene ambiguous. The CDR3 covers 14 residues. V was clipped by 1 base and J by 5 bases, with 10 bases between them. Per germline, CDR1 SGHRS and CDR2 YFSETQ. Here the CDR3 DNA reads TGCGCCAGCAGCTTGTGGAGTACCAACAATGAGCAGTTCTTC. It specifies CASSLWSTNNEQFF.

This chain links TRBV9 with TRBJ1-3; possibly TRBD1 for D (5 bases). Germline V gives CDR1 SGDLS, CDR2 YYNGEE. V lost 0 bases and J 0 bases, leaving 10 bases between the germline ends. The CDR3 has 16 amino acids. In DNA, the CDR3 is TGTGCCAGCAGCGTAGAGCTAAGGGGCTCTGGAAACACCATATATTTT. This sequence encodes CASSVELRGSGNTIYF.

The chain couples TRBV7-2 to TRBJ1-6; possible D gene TRBD1, 5 bases. V dropped 3 bases and J dropped 4 bases, with 22 bases sitting between them. Germline CDR1 and CDR2: SGHTA and FQGNSA. CDR3 length: 19 residues. CDR3 nucleotides: TGTGCCAGCAGCTTCCACACCCCCGGGGGTTACCTTTATAATTCACCCCTCCACTTT. This gives the protein CASSFHTPGGYLYNSPLHF.